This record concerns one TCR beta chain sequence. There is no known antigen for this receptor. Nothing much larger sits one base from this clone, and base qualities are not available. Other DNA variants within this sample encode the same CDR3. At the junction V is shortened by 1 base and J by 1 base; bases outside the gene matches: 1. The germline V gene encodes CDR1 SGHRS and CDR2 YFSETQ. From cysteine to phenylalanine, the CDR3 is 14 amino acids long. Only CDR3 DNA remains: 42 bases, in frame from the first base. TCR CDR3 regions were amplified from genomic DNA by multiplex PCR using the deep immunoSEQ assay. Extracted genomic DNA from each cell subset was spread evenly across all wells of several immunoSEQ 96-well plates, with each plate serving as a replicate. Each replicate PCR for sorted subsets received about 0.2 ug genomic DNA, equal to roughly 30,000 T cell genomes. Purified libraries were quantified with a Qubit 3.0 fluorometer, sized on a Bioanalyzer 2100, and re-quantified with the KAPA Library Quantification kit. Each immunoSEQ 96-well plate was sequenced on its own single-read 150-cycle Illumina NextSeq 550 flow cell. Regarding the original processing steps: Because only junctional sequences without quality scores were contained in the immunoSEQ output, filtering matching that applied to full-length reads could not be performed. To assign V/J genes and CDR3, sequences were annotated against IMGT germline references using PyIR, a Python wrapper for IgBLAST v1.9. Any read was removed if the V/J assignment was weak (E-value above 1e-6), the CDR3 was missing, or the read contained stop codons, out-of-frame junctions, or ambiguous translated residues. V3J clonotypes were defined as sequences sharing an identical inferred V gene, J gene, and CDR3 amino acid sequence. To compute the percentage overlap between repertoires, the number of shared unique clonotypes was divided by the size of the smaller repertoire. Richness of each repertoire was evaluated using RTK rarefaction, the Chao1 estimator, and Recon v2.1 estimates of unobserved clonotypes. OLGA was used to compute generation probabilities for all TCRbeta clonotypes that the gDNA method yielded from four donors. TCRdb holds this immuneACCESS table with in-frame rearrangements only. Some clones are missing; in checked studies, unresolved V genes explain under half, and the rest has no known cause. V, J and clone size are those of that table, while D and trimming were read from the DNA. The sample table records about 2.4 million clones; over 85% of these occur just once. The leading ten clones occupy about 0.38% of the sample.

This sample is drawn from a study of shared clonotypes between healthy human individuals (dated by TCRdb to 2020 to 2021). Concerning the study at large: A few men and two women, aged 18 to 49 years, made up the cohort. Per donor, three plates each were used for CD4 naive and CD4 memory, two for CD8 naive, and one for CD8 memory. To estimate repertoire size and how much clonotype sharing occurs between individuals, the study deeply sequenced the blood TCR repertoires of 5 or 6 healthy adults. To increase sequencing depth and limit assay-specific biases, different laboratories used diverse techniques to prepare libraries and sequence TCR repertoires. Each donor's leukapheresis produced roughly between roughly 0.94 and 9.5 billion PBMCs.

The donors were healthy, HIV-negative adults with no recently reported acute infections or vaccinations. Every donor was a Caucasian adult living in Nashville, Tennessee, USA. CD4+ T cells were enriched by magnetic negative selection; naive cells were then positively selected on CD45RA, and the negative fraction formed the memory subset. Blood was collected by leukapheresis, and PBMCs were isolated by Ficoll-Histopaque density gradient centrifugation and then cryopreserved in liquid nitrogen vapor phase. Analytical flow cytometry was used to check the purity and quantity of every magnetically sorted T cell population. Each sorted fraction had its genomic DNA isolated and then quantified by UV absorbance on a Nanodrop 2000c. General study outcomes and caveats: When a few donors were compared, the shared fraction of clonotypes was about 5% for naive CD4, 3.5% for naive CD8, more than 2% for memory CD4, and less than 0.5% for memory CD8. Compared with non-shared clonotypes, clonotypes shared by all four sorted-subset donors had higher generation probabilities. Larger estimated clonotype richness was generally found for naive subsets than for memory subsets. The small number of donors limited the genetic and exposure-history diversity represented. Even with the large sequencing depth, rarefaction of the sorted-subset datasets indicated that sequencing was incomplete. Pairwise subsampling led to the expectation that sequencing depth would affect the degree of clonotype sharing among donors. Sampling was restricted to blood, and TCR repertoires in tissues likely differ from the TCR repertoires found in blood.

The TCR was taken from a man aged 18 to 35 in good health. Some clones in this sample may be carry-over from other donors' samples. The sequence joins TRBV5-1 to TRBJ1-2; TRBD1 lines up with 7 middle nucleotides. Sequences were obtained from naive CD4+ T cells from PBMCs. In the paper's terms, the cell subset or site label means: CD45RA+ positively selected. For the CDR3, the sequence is CASSLRQGNYGYTF. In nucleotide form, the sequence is TGCGCCAGCAGCTTGAGACAGGGTAACTATGGCTACACCTTC.